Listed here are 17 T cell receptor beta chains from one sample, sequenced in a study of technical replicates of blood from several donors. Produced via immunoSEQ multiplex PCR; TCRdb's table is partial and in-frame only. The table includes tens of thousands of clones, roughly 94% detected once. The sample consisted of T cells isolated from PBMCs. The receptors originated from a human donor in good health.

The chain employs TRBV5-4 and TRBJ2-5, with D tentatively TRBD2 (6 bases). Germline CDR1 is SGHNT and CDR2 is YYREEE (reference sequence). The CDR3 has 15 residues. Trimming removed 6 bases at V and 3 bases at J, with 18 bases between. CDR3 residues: CASTPSAGFKETQYF. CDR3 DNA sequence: TGTGCCAGCACTCCTTCGGCGGGGTTTAAAGAGACCCAGTACTTC.

As DNA, the CDR3 is TGTGCCAGCAGTGGGCTTGGCAGGTTGAACACTGAAGCTTTCTTT. Translation: CASSGLGRLNTEAFF. The genes are TRBV6-5 and TRBJ1-1; D gene ambiguous. Germline values: CDR1 MNHEY, CDR2 SVGAGI. This CDR3 has 15 amino acids. V was pared by 5 bases and J by 0 bases, with 13 bases between.

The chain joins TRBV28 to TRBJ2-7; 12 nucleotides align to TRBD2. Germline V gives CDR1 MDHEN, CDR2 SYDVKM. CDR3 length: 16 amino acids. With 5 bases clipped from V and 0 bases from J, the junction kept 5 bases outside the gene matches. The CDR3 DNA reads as TGTGCCAGCAGTAGCCAACTAGCGGGAGGCTCCTACGAGCAGTACTTC. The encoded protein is CASSSQLAGGSYEQYF.

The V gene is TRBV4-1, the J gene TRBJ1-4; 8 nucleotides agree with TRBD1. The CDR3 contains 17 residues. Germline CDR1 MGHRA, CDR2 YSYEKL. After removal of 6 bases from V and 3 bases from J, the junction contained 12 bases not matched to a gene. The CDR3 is CASRDYRDRRPNEKLFF. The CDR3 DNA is TGCGCCAGCAGAGACTACCGGGACAGGCGACCTAATGAAAAACTGTTTTTT.

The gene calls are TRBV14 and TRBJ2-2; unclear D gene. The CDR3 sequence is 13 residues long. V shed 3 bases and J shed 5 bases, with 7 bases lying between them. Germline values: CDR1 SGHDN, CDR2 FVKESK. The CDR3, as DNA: TGTGCCAGCAGCCAGTACAAAACCGGGGAGCTGTTTTTT. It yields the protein CASSQYKTGELFF.

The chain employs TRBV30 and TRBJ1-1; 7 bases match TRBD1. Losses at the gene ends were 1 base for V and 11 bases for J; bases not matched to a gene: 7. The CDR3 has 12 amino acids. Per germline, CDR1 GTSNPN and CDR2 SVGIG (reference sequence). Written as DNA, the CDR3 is TGTGCCTGGAGTGGACAGGGTCCGGCCGCTTTCTTT. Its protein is CAWSGQGPAAFF.

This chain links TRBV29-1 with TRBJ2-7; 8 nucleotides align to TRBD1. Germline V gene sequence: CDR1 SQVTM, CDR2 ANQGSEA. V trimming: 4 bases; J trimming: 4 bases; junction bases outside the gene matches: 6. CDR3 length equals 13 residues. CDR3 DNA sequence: TGCAGCGTTGTCGGGACAGGAGTATACGAGCAGTACTTC. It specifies CSVVGTGVYEQYF.

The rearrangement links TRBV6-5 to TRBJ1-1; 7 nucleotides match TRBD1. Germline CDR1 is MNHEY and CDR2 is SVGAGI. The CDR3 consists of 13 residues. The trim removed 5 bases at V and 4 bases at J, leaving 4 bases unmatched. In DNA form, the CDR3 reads TGTGCCAGCAGTCCGACAGGGTCCACTGAAGCTTTCTTT. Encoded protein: CASSPTGSTEAFF.

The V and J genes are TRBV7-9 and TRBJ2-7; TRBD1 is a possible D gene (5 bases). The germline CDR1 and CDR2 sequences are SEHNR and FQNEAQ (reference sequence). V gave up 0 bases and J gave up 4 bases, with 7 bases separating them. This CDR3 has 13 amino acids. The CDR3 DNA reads TGTGCCAGCAGCTTAGCAGGGGCGTACGAGCAGTACTTC. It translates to CASSLAGAYEQYF. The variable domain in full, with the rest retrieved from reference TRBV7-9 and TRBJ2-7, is DTGVSQNPRHKITKRGQNVTFRCDPISEHNRLYWYRQTLGQGPEFLTYFQNEAQLEKSRLLSDRFSAERPKGSFSTLEIQRTEQGDSAMYLCASSLAGAYEQYFGPGTRLTVT.

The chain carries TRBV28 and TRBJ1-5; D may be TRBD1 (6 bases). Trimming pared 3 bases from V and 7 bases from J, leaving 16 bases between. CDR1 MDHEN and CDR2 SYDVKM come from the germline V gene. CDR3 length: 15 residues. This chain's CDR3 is CASSLYRAGGQPQHF. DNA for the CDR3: TGTGCCAGCAGTTTGTACAGGGCAGGCGGGCAGCCCCAGCATTTT.

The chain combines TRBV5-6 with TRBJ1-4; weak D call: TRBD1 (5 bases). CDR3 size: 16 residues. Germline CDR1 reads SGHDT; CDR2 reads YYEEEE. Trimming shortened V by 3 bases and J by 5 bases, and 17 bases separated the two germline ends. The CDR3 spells CASSSWRGLLNEKLFF. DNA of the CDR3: TGTGCCAGCAGCTCCTGGCGGGGCCTATTAAATGAAAAACTGTTTTTT.

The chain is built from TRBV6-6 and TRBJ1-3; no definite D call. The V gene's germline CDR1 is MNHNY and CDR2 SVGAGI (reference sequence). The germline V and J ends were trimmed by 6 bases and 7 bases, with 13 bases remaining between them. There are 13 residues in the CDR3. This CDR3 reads CASSLEYANTIYF. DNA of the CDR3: TGTGCCAGCAGCCTAGAGTACGCGAACACCATATATTTT.

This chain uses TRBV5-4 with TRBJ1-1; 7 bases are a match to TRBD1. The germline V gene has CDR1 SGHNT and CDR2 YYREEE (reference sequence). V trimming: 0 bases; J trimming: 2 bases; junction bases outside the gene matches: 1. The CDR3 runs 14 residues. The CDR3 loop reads CASSLGDSNTEAFF. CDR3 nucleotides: TGTGCCAGCAGCTTGGGGGACAGCAACACTGAAGCTTTCTTT.

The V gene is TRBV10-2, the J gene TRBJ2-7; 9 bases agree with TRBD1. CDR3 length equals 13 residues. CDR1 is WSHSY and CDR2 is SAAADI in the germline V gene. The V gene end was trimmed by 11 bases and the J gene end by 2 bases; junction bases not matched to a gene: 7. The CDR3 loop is CAGGQGNPYEQYF. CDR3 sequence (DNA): TGCGCCGGCGGACAGGGGAACCCCTACGAGCAGTACTTC.

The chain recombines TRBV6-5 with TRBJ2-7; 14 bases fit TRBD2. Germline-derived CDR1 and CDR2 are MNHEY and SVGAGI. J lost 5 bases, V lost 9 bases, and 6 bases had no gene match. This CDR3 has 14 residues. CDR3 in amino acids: CASRLAGGSNEQYF. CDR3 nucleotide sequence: TGTGCCAGTCGACTAGCGGGGGGGTCGAACGAGCAGTACTTC.

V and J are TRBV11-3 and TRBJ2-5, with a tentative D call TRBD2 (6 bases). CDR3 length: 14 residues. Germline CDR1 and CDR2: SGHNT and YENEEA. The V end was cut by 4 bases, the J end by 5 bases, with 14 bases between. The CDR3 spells CASSSGRDGETQYF. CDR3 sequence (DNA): TGTGCCAGCAGCTCCGGGCGGGATGGCGAGACCCAGTACTTC.

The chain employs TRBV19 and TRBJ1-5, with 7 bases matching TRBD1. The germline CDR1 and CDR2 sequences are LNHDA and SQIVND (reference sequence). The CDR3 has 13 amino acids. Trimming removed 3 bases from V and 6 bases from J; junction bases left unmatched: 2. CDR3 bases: TGTGCCAGTAGTATCCCAGGGGGTCAGCCCCAGCATTTT. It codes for CASSIPGGQPQHF.